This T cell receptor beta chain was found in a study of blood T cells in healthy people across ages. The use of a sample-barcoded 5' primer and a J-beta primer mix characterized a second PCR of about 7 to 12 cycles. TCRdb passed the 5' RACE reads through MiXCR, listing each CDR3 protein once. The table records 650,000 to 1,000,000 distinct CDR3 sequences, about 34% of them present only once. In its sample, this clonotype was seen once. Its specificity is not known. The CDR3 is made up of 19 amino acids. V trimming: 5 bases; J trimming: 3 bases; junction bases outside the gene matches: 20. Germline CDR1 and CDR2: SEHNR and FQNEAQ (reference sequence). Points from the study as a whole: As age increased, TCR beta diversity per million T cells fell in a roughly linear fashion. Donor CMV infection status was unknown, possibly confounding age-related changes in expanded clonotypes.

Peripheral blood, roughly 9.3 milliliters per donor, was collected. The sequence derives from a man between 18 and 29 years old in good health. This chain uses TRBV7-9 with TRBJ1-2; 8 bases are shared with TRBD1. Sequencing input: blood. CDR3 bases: TGTGCCAGCAGCCCACTGGTTGAATATGGACAGGGTCCTTACTATGGCTACACCTTC. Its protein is CASSPLVEYGQGPYYGYTF. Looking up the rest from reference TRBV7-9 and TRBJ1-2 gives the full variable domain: DTGVSQNPRHKITKRGQNVTFRCDPISEHNRLYWYRQTLGQGPEFLTYFQNEAQLEKSRLLSDRFSAERPKGSFSTLEIQRTEQGDSAMYLCASSPLVEYGQGPYYGYTFGSGTRLTVV.